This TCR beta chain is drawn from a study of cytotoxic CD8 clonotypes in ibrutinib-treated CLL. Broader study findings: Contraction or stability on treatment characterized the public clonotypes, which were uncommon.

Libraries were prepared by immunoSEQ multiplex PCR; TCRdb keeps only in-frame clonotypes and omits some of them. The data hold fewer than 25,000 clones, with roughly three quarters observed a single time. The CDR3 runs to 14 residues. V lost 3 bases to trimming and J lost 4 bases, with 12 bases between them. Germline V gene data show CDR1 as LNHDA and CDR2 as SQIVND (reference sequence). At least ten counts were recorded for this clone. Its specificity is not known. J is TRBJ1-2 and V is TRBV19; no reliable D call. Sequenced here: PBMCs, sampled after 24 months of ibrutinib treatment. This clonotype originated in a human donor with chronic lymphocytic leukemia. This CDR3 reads CASSINTDIYGYTF. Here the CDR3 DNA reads TGTGCCAGTAGTATTAACACAGACATCTATGGCTACACCTTC.